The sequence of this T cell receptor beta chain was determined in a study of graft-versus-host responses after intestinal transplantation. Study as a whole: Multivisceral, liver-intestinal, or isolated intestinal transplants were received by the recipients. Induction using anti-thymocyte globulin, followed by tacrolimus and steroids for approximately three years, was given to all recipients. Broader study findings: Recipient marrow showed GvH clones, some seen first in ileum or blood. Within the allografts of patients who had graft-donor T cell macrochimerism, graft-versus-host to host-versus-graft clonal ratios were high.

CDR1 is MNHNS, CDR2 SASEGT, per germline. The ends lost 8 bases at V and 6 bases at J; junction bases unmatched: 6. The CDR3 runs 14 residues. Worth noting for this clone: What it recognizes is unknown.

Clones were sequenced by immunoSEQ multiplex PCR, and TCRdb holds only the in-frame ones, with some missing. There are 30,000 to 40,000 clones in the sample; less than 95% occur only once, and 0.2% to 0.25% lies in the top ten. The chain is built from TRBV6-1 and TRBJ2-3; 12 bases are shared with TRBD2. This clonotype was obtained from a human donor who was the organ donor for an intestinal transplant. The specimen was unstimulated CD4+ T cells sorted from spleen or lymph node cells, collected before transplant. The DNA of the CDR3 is TGTGCCAGCCGGACTAGCGGGGTATGGGATACGCAGTATTTT. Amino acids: CASRTSGVWDTQYF.